The 12 T cell receptor beta chains presented below share a single source sample, sequenced in a study of T cell responses to AZD1222 COVID-19 vaccine. Clones were read by immunoSEQ multiplex PCR, and TCRdb kept only the in-frame ones, dropping some. The sample contains under 70,000 clones, 76% of which appear only once. The sample consisted of peripheral blood, taken on day 0 of AZD1222 vaccination. The receptors come from an adult in good health.

The rearrangement links TRBV7-6 to TRBJ2-1, with 10 bases matching TRBD2. The J segment lost 2 bases and the V segment lost 0 bases, leaving 4 bases of the junction unmatched. This CDR3 region has 17 residues. Germline assignment: CDR1 SGHVS and CDR2 FNYEAQ. CDR3 sequence: CASSLAFSGGTYNEQFF. For the CDR3, the DNA is TGTGCCAGCAGCTTAGCTTTTAGCGGGGGGACCTACAATGAGCAGTTCTTC.

The chain recombines TRBV4-1 with TRBJ1-1; TRBD1 matches at 7 bases. Germline assignment: CDR1 MGHRA and CDR2 YSYEKL. This CDR3 spans 16 amino acids. V lost 3 bases to trimming and J lost 3 bases; unmatched junction nucleotides: 10. CDR3: CASSQDRDRDHTEAFF. The CDR3 bases are TGCGCCAGCAGCCAGGACCGGGACAGAGACCACACTGAAGCTTTCTTT.

The chain links TRBV27 to TRBJ2-1; D ambiguous. Germline assignment: CDR1 MNHEY and CDR2 SMNVEV (reference sequence). V was shortened by 3 bases and J by 0 bases, with 15 bases between the two germline ends. The CDR3 runs 17 residues. CDR3 sequence: CASSFSWGEVSYNEQFF. For the CDR3, the DNA is TGTGCCAGCAGTTTCAGCTGGGGTGAAGTCTCCTACAATGAGCAGTTCTTC.

The chain employs TRBV20-1 and TRBJ1-1, with D unresolved. Trimming left V 6 bases short and J 9 bases short, with 14 bases between. CDR3 length: 11 amino acids. Germline loops: CDR1 DFQATT, CDR2 SNEGSKA (reference sequence). CDR3 sequence: CSAPLGRKAFF. CDR3 bases: TGCAGTGCCCCTTTAGGCAGGAAAGCTTTCTTT.

This chain joins TRBV29-1 and TRBJ1-2; D uncertain. This CDR3 has 10 amino acids. The germline V and J ends were trimmed by 5 bases and 8 bases, with 9 bases remaining between them. The germline CDR1 and CDR2 sequences are SQVTM and ANQGSEA. The DNA of the CDR3 is TGCAGCGTTTCAGAGGGAGGCTACACCTTC. It codes for CSVSEGGYTF.

Points on this clone: Other DNA sequences from this sample encode an identical CDR3 as well. The V and J genes are TRBV27 and TRBJ2-3; a possible D gene is TRBD2 (5 bases). The germline V gene encodes CDR1 MNHEY and CDR2 SMNVEV (reference sequence). V was shortened by 5 bases and J by 2 bases, with 14 bases between the two germline ends. This CDR3 spans 15 amino acids. The DNA for the CDR3 is TGTGCCAGCAGTCCGCTAGAGGGCTTCACAGATACGCAGTATTTT. Protein sequence: CASSPLEGFTDTQYF.

This clone was found a few times. The chain has TRBV7-2 and TRBJ2-5, with a possible D match to TRBD2 (6 bases). There are 15 residues in the CDR3. V gave up 1 base and J gave up 6 bases, with 15 bases separating them. Germline lookup yields CDR1 SGHTA and CDR2 FQGNSA. CDR3 DNA sequence: TGTGCCAGCAGCTTAGGCGGGGACGTCACCCAGACCCAGTACTTC. Translation gives CASSLGGDVTQTQYF.

The chain recombines TRBV6-4 with TRBJ1-1; possibly TRBD1 for D (5 bases). This CDR3 has 13 residues. Looked up from germline, CDR1 is MRHNA and CDR2 is SNTAGT. V lost 6 bases and J 1 base, leaving 9 bases between the germline ends. CDR3 in DNA: TGTGCCAGCAGACAACAGGAGAACACTGAAGCTTTCTTT. Protein: CASRQQENTEAFF.

The chain recombines TRBV5-4 with TRBJ2-7; D is unresolved. The CDR3 has 13 amino acids. Germline V CDR1 and CDR2: SGHNT, YYREEE (reference sequence). Trimming pared 0 bases from V and 7 bases from J, leaving 11 bases between. DNA of the CDR3: TGTGCCAGCAGCTTGGGACCCGCGGAGGAGCAGTACTTC. Amino acids: CASSLGPAEEQYF.

This clone was counted between two and nine times. The V and J genes are TRBV11-2 and TRBJ2-7; 7 positions match TRBD2. The germline V gene has CDR1 SGHAT and CDR2 FQNNGV. With V trimmed by 6 bases and J by 6 bases, 8 bases remained unmatched. This CDR3 region has 13 residues. This chain's CDR3 is CASSLGGGPEQYF. CDR3 nucleotide sequence: TGTGCCAGCAGTTTGGGGGGGGGACCCGAGCAGTACTTC.

This chain uses TRBV5-6 with TRBJ1-2; D unclear. Deletions cut 1 base from V and 8 bases from J, with 9 bases between. The germline V gene encodes CDR1 SGHDT and CDR2 YYEEEE. The CDR3 contains 12 residues. The CDR3: CASSLSYRGYTF. For the CDR3, the DNA is TGTGCCAGCAGCTTGTCCTATCGGGGCTACACCTTC.

The chain combines TRBV7-8 with TRBJ1-2; D may be TRBD1 (6 bases). This CDR3 has 13 residues. Trimming stripped 5 bases from V and 7 bases from J, with 14 bases between. The germline V gene encodes CDR1 SGHVS and CDR2 FQNEAQ. The CDR3 spells CASSPQGDTGYTF. DNA of the CDR3: TGTGCCAGCAGCCCACAGGGCGATACTGGCTACACCTTC.